The 8 T cell receptor beta chains in this list originate from one sample, sequenced in a study of cytomegalovirus exposure and HLA in healthy donors (dated by TCRdb to about 2017). Library construction relied on the immunoSEQ multiplex PCR assay. The multiplex PCR relied on a mix of 60 forward primers for TCR Vbeta segments and 13 reverse primers for TCR Jbeta segments. The clones in this table, taken by TCRdb from immuneACCESS, are in-frame only. Not every clone is retained; where verified, under half of the shortfall comes from an unresolved V gene, and the cause of the rest is unknown. This sample has 100,000 or so clones in its table, and about 82% of those were observed once. About 6.8% of the sample is taken by the ten largest. Sequencing was performed on PBMCs. The receptors come from a man younger than 40 in good health and CMV-seronegative.

This clone was picked up one time. The chain recombines TRBV5-8 with TRBJ2-3; a possible D gene is TRBD1 (5 bases). The germline V and J ends were trimmed by 4 bases and 0 bases, with 15 bases remaining between them. Germline CDR1 and CDR2: SGHTS and YDEGEE. The CDR3 spans 16 residues. This chain's CDR3 is CASSTSTGTSTDTQYF. For the CDR3, the DNA is TGTGCCAGCAGCACTTCAACAGGCACGAGCACAGATACGCAGTATTTT. The complete variable domain, with remaining parts taken from reference TRBV5-8 and TRBJ2-3, reads EAGVTQSPTHLIKTRGQQATLRCSPISGHTSVYWYQQALGLGLQFLLWYDEGEERNRGNFPPRFSGRQFPNYSSELNVNALELEDSALYLCASSTSTGTSTDTQYFGPGTRLTVL.

The gene calls are TRBV7-2 and TRBJ2-7, with 7 bases lining up with TRBD2. The germline CDR1 and CDR2 sequences are SGHTA and FQGNSA. The trim removed 1 base at V and 7 bases at J, leaving 7 bases unmatched. CDR3 length equals 14 residues. The CDR3 nucleotides are TGTGCCAGCAGCTTAGAGGAGGGAGCGGGAGAGCAGTACTTC. It encodes CASSLEEGAGEQYF.

The V gene is TRBV18, the J gene TRBJ2-5; D might be TRBD1 (6 bases). The CDR3 contains 15 residues. The V end lost 3 bases, the J end lost 1 base, and 12 bases lay between the germline ends. Germline CDR1 reads KGHSH; CDR2 reads LQKENI. In nucleotides, the CDR3 is TGTGCCAGCTCACCTGGGAACAGGGCCCAAGAGACCCAGTACTTC. Encoded protein: CASSPGNRAQETQYF.

V usage is TRBV27 and J usage is TRBJ2-7, with D possibly TRBD1 on 6 matching bases. CDR3 size: 11 residues. The germline V gene encodes CDR1 MNHEY and CDR2 SMNVEV (reference sequence). Between the trimmed V and J ends, which lost 7 bases and 3 bases, there was a span of 7 bases. The CDR3 here is CASIGGYEQYF. CDR3 nucleotide sequence: TGTGCCAGCATAGGGGGCTACGAGCAGTACTTC.

V and J are TRBV7-2 and TRBJ1-4; D may be TRBD1 (6 bases). V was cut by 4 bases and J by 2 bases, with 14 bases left in between. The CDR3 is made up of 16 amino acids. The V gene's germline CDR1 is SGHTA and CDR2 FQGNSA. In DNA, the CDR3 is TGTGCCAGCAGCTGGACAGCCCTGGGGACTAATGAAAAACTGTTTTTT. Its translation: CASSWTALGTNEKLFF.

The CDR3 nucleotides read TGTGCCAGCAGGGCACAGGGGGATTGGACTGAAGCTTTCTTT. Translating it yields CASRAQGDWTEAFF. The chain employs TRBV28 and TRBJ1-1; TRBD1 agrees at 8 bases. Trimming cost V 6 bases and J 5 bases; bases outside gene matches: 8. CDR3 length: 14 residues. Germline V gives CDR1 MDHEN, CDR2 SYDVKM.

The chain has TRBV5-4 and TRBJ2-5; 7 bases align to TRBD1. V gave up 5 bases and J gave up 5 bases; unmatched junction bases: 9. CDR1 is SGHNT, CDR2 YYREEE, per germline (reference sequence). CDR3 length: 14 residues. The CDR3 sequence is CASSPDRPGETQYF. The CDR3 DNA reads TGTGCCAGCAGTCCGGACAGGCCAGGGGAGACCCAGTACTTC.

The chain carries TRBV15 and TRBJ2-3; D gene unclear. Germline lookup yields CDR1 LNHNV and CDR2 YYDKDF (reference sequence). This CDR3 has 12 residues. V lost 3 bases and J lost 6, with 7 bases in between. The CDR3 is CATSSGRDTQYF. CDR3 DNA sequence: TGTGCCACCAGCAGTGGGCGTGATACGCAGTATTTT.